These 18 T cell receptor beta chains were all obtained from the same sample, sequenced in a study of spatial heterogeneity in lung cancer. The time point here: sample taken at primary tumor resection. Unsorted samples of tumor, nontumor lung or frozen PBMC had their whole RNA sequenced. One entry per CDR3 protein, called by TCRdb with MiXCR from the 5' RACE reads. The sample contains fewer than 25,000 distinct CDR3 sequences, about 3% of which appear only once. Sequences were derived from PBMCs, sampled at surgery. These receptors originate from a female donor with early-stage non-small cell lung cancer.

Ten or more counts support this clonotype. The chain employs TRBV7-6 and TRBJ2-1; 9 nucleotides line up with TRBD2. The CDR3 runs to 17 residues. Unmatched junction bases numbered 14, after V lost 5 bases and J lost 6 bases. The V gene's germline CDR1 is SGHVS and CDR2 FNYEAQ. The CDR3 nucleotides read TGTGCCAGCAGCCTCCGCCTAGCGGGGTTCCTCGGCAATGAGCAGTTCTTC. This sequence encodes CASSLRLAGFLGNEQFF. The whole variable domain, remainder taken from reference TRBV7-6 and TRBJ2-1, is GAGVSQSPRYKVTKRGQDVALRCDPISGHVSLYWYRQALGQGPEFLTYFNYEAQQDKSGLPNDRFSAERPEGSISTLTIQRTEQRDSAMYRCASSLRLAGFLGNEQFFGPGTRLTVL.

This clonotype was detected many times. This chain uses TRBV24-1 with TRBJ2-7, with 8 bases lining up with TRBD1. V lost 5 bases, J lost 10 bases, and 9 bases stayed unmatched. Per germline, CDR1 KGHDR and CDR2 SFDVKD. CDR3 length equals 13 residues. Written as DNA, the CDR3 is TGTGCCACCAGTGGAAGACAGGGGCGACCCCAGTACTTC. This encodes CATSGRQGRPQYF.

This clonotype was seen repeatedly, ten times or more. As DNA, the CDR3 is TGCAGCGTTGGTCGTCGGGCCGACAATGAGCAGTTCTTC. Translated: CSVGRRADNEQFF. The genes are TRBV29-1 and TRBJ2-1; D gene ambiguous. Deletions cut 4 bases from V and 5 bases from J, with 12 bases between. Germline lookup yields CDR1 SQVTM and CDR2 ANQGSEA. This CDR3 is 13 amino acids long.

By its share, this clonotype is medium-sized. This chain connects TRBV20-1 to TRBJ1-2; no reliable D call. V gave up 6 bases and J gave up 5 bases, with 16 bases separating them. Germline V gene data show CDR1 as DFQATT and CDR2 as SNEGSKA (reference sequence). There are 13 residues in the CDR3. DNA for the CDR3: TGCAGTGCGGCAGGCGCCGTCCCGTATGGCTACACCTTC. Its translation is CSAAGAVPYGYTF.

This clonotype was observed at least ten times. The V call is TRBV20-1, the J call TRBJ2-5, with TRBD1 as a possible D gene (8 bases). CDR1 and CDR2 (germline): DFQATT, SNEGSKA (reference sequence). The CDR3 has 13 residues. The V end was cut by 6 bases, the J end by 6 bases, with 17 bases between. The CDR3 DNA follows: TGCAGTGCAATAGACAGGGGAGGGAAGACCCAGTACTTC. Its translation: CSAIDRGGKTQYF.

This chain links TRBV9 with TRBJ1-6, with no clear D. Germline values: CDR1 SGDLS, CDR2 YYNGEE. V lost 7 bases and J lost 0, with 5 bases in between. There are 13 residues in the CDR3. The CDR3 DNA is TGTGCCAGCGGCAGCTCCTATAATTCACCCCTCCACTTT. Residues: CASGSSYNSPLHF.

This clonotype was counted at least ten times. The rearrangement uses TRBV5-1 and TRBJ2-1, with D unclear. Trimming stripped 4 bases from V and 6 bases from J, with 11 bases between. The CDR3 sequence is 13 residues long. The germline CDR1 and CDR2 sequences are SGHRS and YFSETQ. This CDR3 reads CASSPHDINEQFF. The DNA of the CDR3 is TGCGCCAGCAGCCCCCACGATATCAATGAGCAGTTCTTC.

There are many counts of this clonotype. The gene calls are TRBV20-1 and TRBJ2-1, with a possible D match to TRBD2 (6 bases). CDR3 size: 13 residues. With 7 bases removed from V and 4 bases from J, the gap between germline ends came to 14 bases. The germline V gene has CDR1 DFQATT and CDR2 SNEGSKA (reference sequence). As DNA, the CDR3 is TGCAGTGTTTGGGACTCTTTATACAATGAGCAGTTCTTC. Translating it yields CSVWDSLYNEQFF.

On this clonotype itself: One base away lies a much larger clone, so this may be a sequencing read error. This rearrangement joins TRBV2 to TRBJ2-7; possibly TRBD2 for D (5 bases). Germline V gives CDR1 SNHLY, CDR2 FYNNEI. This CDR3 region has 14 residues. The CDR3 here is CASCGSGVSDEQYF. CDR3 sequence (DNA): TGTGCCAGCTGTGGGAGTGGAGTCTCCGACGAGCAGTACTTC.

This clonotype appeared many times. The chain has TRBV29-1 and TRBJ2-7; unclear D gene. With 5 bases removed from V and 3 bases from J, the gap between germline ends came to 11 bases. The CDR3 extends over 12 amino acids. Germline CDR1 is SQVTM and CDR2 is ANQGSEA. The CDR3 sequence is CSVSGGVYEQYF. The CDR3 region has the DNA TGCAGCGTTTCGGGCGGCGTCTACGAGCAGTACTTC.

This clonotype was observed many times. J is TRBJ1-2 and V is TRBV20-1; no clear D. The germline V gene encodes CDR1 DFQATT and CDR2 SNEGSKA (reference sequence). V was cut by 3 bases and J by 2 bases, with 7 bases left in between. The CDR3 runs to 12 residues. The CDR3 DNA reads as TGCAGTGCTAGCGTGGTAAACTATGGCTACACCTTC. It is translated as CSASVVNYGYTF.

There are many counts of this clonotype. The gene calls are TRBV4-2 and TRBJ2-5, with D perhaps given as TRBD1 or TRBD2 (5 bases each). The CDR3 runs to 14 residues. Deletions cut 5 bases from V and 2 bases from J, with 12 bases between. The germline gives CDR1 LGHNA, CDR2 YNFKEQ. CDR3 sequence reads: CASSRIWGQETQYF. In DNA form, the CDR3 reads TGTGCCAGCAGCAGAATCTGGGGGCAAGAGACCCAGTACTTC.

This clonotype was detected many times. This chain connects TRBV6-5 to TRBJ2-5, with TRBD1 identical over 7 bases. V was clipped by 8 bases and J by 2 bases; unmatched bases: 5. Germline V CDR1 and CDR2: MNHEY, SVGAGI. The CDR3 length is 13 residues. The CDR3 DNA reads TGTGCCAGCGGCCTGGGACAGCAAGAGACCCAGTACTTC. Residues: CASGLGQQETQYF.

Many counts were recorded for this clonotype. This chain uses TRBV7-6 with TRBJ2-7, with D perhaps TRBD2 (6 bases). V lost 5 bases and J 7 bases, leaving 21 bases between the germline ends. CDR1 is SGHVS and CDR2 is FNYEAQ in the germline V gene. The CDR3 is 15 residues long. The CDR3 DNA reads TGTGCCAGCAGCCCCCTCGGAGGGAACCTACGGGAGCAGTACTTC. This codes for CASSPLGGNLREQYF. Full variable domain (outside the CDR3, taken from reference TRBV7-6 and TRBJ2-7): GAGVSQSPRYKVTKRGQDVALRCDPISGHVSLYWYRQALGQGPEFLTYFNYEAQQDKSGLPNDRFSAERPEGSISTLTIQRTEQRDSAMYRCASSPLGGNLREQYFGPGTRLTVT.

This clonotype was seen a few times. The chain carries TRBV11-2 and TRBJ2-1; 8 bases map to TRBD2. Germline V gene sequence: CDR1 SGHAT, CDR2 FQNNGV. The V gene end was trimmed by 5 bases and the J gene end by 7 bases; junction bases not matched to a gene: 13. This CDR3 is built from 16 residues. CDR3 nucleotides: TGTGCCAGCAGCCCTATCTCCGGGAGGGCCGGAAATGAGCAGTTCTTC. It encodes CASSPISGRAGNEQFF.

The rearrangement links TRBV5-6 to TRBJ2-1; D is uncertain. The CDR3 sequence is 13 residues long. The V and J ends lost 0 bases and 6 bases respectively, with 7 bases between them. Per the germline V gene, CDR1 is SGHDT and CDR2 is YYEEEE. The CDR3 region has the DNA TGTGCCAGCAGCTTGGGGCATCGCAATGAGCAGTTCTTC. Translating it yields CASSLGHRNEQFF.

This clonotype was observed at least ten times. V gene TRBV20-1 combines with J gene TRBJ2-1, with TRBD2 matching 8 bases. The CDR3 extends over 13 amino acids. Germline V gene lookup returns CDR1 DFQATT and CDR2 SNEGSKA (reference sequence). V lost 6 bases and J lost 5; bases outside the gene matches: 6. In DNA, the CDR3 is TGCAGTGCGCAGAGCGGGGGACACAATGAGCAGTTCTTC. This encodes CSAQSGGHNEQFF.

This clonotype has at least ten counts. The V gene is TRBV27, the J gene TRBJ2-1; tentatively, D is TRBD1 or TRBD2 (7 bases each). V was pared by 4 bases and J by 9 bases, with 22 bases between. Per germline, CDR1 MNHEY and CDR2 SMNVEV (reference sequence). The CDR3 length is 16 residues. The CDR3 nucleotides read TGTGCCAGCAGTTCTCTCAGGGGGGGCTTGGGATTTGAGCAGTTCTTC. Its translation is CASSSLRGGLGFEQFF.